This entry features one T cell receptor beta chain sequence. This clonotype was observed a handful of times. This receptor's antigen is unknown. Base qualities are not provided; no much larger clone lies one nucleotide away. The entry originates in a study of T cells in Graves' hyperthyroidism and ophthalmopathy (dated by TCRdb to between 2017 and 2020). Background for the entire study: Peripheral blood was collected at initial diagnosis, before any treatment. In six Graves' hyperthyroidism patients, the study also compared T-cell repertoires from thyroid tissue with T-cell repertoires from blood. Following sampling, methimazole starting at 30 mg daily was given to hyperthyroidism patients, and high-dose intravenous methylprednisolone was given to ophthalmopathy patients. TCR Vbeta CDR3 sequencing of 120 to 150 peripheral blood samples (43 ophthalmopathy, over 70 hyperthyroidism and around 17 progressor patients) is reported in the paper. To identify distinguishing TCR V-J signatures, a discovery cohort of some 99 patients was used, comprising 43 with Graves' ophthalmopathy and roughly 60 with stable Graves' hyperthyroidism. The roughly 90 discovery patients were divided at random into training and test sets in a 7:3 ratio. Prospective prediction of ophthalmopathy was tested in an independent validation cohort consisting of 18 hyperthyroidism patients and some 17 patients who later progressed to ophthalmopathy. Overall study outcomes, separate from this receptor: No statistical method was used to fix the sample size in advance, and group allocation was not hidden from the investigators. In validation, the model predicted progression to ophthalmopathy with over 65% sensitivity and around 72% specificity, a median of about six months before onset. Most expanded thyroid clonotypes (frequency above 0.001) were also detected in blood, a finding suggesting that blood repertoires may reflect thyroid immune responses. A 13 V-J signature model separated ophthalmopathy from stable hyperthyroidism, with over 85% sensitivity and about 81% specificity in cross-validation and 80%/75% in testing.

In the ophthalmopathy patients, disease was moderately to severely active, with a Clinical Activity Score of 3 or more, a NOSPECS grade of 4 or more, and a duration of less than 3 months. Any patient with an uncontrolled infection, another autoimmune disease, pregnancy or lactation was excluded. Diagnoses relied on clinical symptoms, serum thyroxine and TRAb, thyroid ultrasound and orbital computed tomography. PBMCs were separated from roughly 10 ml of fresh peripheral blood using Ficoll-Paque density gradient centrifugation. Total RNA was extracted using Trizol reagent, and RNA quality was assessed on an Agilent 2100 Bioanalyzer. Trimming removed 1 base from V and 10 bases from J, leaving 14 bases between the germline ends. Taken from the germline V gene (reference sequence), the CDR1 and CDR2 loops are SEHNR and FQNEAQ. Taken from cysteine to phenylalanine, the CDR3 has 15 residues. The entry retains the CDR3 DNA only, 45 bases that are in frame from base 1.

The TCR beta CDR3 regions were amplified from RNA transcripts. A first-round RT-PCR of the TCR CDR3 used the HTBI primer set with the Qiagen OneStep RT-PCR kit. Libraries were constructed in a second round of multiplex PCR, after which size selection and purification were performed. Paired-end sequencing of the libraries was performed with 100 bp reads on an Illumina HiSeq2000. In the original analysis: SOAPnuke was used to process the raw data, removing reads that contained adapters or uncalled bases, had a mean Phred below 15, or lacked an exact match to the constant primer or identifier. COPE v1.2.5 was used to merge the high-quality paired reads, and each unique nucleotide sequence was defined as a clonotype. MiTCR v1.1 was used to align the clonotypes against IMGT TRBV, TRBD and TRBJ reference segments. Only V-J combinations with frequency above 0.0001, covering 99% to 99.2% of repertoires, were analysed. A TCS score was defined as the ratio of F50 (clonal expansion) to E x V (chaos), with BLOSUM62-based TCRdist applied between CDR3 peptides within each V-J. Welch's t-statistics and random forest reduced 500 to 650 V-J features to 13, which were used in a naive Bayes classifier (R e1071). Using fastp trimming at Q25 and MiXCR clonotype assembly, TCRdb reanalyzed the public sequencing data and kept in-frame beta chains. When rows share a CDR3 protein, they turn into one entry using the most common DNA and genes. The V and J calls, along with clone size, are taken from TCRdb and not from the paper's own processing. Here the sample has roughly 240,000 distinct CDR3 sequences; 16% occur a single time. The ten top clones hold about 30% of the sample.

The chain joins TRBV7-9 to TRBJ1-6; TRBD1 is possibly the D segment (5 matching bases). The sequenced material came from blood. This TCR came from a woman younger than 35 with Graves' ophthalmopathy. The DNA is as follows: TGTGCCAGCAGCTTAGGTCAAGGGTCAGGGTCACCCCTCCACTTT. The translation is CASSLGQGSGSPLHF.